This T cell receptor beta chain was obtained from a study of blood T cell repertoires in COVID-19. The CDR3 length is 14 residues. Unmatched junction bases numbered 4, after V lost 1 base and J lost 6 bases. The germline CDR1 and CDR2 sequences are GTSNPN and SVGIG (reference sequence). The assay was immunoSEQ multiplex PCR, and TCRdb's table has in-frame clones only and misses some. Here the sample spans 150,000 to 180,000 clones, roughly 80% being singletons. This clone has just one count. V is TRBV30 and J is TRBJ2-2, with 8 bases identical to TRBD1. The receptor comes from a woman aged 60 to 75 with acute or convalescent COVID-19. The sample comprised peripheral blood. This chain's CDR3 is CAWSAGTGAGELFF. The DNA for the CDR3 is TGTGCCTGGAGTGCCGGGACAGGCGCCGGGGAGCTGTTTTTT. Full variable domain (rest looked up from reference TRBV30 and TRBJ2-2): SQTIHQWPATLVQPVGSPLSLECTVEGTSNPNLYWYRQAAGRGLQLLFYSVGIGQISSEVPQNLSASRPQDRQFILSSKKLLLSDSGFYLCAWSAGTGAGELFFGEGSRLTVL.